This T cell receptor (beta chain) comes out of a study of blood T cell repertoires in COVID-19. As for the study in general: Nucleic acid was either cDNA or gDNA, and it came from T cells, B-cell-depleted T cells, or PBMCs.

TCRdb's copy holds only in-frame clones and misses some; the assay was immunoSEQ multiplex PCR. The repertoire has 250,000 to 350,000 clones, roughly 84% of them found once; the top ten carry about 1.5%. V lost 1 base to trimming and J lost 4 bases, with 10 bases between them. The CDR3 has 14 amino acids. CDR1 SGHTA and CDR2 FQGNSA come from the germline V gene. The clonotype comes from a human donor with COVID-19, enrolled during active disease. The donor label of this sample is uncertain. V gene TRBV7-2 combines with J gene TRBJ1-2; TRBD1 is a possible D gene (5 bases). The sample comprised peripheral blood. The DNA of the CDR3 is TGTGCCAGCAGCTTAGGGGCAGGGATCTATGGCTACACCTTC. Translation gives CASSLGAGIYGYTF.